Included here is one TCR beta chain sequence, with context. The data derive from a study of Ad26.COV2.S vaccination and SARS-CoV-2 variants. Documented treatment: 19 received Ad26.COV2.S at low or high dose, single or two shots; several received placebo; per-sample allocation not given. Day 63 after the first vaccine or placebo injection was the time point for sampling. Losses at the gene ends were 0 bases for V and 5 bases for J; bases not matched to a gene: 1. Germline V lookup: CDR1 MGHDK, CDR2 SYGVNS. The CDR3 has 15 amino acids. The repertoire was sequenced with immunoSEQ multiplex PCR; TCRdb's copy has only in-frame clones and lacks some. The sample has just under 250,000 clones, around 89% seen once.

The TCR was taken from a person between 18 and 59 years old who received the Ad26.COV2.S COVID-19 vaccine or a placebo. The sequenced sample was peripheral blood, obtained in a trial of Ad26.COV2.S vaccine versus placebo. This chain joins TRBV25-1 and TRBJ1-6; 7 bases line up with TRBD1. DNA for the CDR3: TGTGCCAGCAGTGAATACAGGGGGAATAATTCACCCCTCCACTTT. It translates to CASSEYRGNNSPLHF.